Shown below are 10 T cell receptor beta chains from a single sample sequenced in a study of T cells in Graves' hyperthyroidism and ophthalmopathy. TCR beta CDR3 regions were amplified from RNA. First-round RT-PCR of the TCR CDR3 relied on the HTBI primer set. Each CDR3 protein gets one entry after TCRdb re-called the multiplex PCR reads with MiXCR. The table shows around 340,000 distinct CDR3 sequences, with about 14% occurring only once. The sequencing sample was made of blood. The source is a woman under 40 with Graves' hyperthyroidism.

This clonotype was recorded many times. The V gene is TRBV20-1, the J gene TRBJ2-3, with 8 bases identical to TRBD2. The CDR3 covers 14 residues. V trimming: 6 bases; J trimming: 4 bases; junction bases outside the gene matches: 9. Germline CDR1 and CDR2: DFQATT and SNEGSKA (reference sequence). The chain's CDR3 is CSAGRGGRADTQYF. The CDR3 DNA reads TGCAGTGCCGGACGGGGGGGCAGGGCAGATACGCAGTATTTT.

This clonotype was counted ten times or more. This sequence joins TRBV13 and TRBJ2-5, with TRBD1 matching over 7 bases. The CDR3 has 14 residues. From germline, CDR1 is PRHDT and CDR2 FYEKMQ (reference sequence). V lost 1 base, J lost 4 bases, and 3 bases stayed unmatched. CDR3: CASSLAAGGETQYF. The DNA of the CDR3 is TGTGCCAGCAGCTTAGCGGCAGGGGGAGAGACCCAGTACTTC.

This clonotype was counted at least ten times. The rearrangement links TRBV12-3 or TRBV12-4 to TRBJ2-5; a possible D gene is TRBD1 (5 bases). CDR3 length equals 15 residues. The V gene lost 5 bases and the J gene lost 3 bases, with 16 bases spanning the gap. The CDR3 DNA sequence: TGTGCCAGCAGTACAGCCTACAGGTTAAAAGAGACCCAGTACTTC. Translating it yields CASSTAYRLKETQYF.

This clonotype was picked up many times. This chain links TRBV29-1 with TRBJ2-2; 8 bases fit TRBD1. The CDR3 sequence is 14 residues long. CDR1 is SQVTM and CDR2 is ANQGSEA in the germline V gene. V was pared by 4 bases and J by 6 bases, with 7 bases of the junction left unmatched. CDR3 in amino acids: CSVVFQGASGELFF. For the CDR3, the DNA is TGCAGCGTTGTTTTCCAGGGGGCGTCCGGGGAGCTGTTTTTT.

This clonotype was counted many times. This chain links TRBV29-1 with TRBJ2-7, with TRBD2 matching 9 bases. Losses at the gene ends were 8 bases for V and 5 bases for J; bases not matched to a gene: 16. The CDR3 totals 15 residues. Germline V gene lookup returns CDR1 SQVTM and CDR2 ANQGSEA. CDR3 sequence: CSIRRAGGPIDEQYF. CDR3 sequence (DNA): TGCAGCATCCGAAGGGCGGGAGGGCCGATCGACGAGCAGTACTTC.

This chain connects TRBV5-5 to TRBJ1-2, with no clear D. Germline V gene sequence: CDR1 SGHKS, CDR2 YYEKEE (reference sequence). The CDR3 length is 13 residues. The ends were cut back, 2 bases at V and 4 bases at J, with 9 bases in the middle. CDR3 nucleotide sequence: TGTGCCAGCAGCTTCGACGGCCTCTATGGCTACACCTTC. This encodes CASSFDGLYGYTF.

This clonotype occurred a few times. The chain carries TRBV6-2 or TRBV6-3 and TRBJ2-1, with TRBD2 identical over 7 bases. Germline assignment: CDR1 MNHEY and CDR2 SVGEGT. The junction had 9 bases not matched to a gene; V was cut back by 7 bases and J by 6 bases. The CDR3 is 14 amino acids. This chain's CDR3 is CASKPFQRGNEQFF. CDR3 coding DNA: TGTGCCAGCAAACCCTTCCAGCGGGGCAATGAGCAGTTCTTC.

In this sample, this clonotype turned up many times. This chain links TRBV14 with TRBJ2-1; 13 positions agree with TRBD2. Per germline, CDR1 SGHDN and CDR2 FVKESK. J lost 8 bases, V lost 0 bases, and 16 bases had no gene match. This CDR3 contains 20 residues. This CDR3 reads CASSQESFIRTSGRGYEQFF. In DNA, the CDR3 is TGTGCCAGCAGCCAAGAGTCTTTCATCAGGACTAGCGGGAGAGGGTATGAGCAGTTCTTC.

A word on this clonotype: The CDR3 end shows no conserved phenylalanine or tryptophan, and so a read error is likely. V usage is TRBV14 and J usage is TRBJ1-2; the D is unclear. Germline V lookup: CDR1 SGHDN, CDR2 FVKESK. This CDR3 is 13 amino acids long. V lost 8 bases and J lost 3, with 13 bases in between. CDR3 sequence reads: CASGEGQDYGYTL. The DNA for the CDR3 is TGTGCCAGCGGTGAGGGCCAAGACTATGGCTACACCTTG.

This clonotype was detected only a few times. This chain uses TRBV10-3 with TRBJ2-6; 7 bases map to TRBD2. V trimming: 4 bases; J trimming: 2 bases; junction bases outside the gene matches: 5. The V gene's germline CDR1 is ENHRY and CDR2 SYGVKD. This CDR3 has 16 amino acids. CDR3 loop: CAISAGGDTGANVLTF. CDR3 DNA: TGTGCCATCAGTGCTGGGGGGGATACTGGGGCCAACGTCCTGACTTTC.